Detailed here is one T cell receptor (beta chain). Antigen specificity is unknown. A read error may explain this, as a much larger clone is one base away. Priming with a constant-region primer yielded TCR beta cDNA from about 540 ng total RNA. Three-round nested multiplex PCR performed with slightly modified ARM-PCR produced the TCR beta libraries. Primers for the first two PCR rounds were TRBV1-TRBV30 forward primers and a C-beta reverse primer (approximately 9 cycles per round). TCRdb ran MiXCR on the multiplex PCR reads and lists one entry per CDR3 protein. This repertoire shows over 100,000 distinct CDR3 sequences, roughly 75% found once; its top ten account for more than 8%. The sample originates from a study of tumor-infiltrating lymphocytes in primary liver carcinoma. Study-wide background: Tumor staging was T1-T3 N0M0; sizes spanned about 4.2 to 10 cm across. Each of the samples returned roughly 3.65 to 7.5 million productive TCRbeta reads (a yield similar across tissue types).

Study-level results: With p = 0.039, the top-250-clone fraction in tumors significantly exceeded that in blood.

From unsorted bulk tissue weighing roughly 18-31 mg, DNA and RNA were co-extracted. Patients underwent surgical resection for primary liver carcinoma. The CDR3 is made up of 14 amino acids. Trimming removed 5 bases from V and 9 bases from J; junction bases left unmatched: 10. Germline CDR1 reads MDHEN; CDR2 reads SYDVKM. The sequencing sample was made of tumor-adjacent normal liver tissue. The sequence came from an older woman with primary liver carcinoma and hepatitis B virus infection. The chain uses TRBV28 and TRBJ1-5; 7 bases agree with TRBD1. CDR3 region: CASSRQGPSRPQHF. The DNA of the CDR3 is TGTGCCAGCAGTCGACAGGGTCCGTCGCGGCCCCAGCATTTT.